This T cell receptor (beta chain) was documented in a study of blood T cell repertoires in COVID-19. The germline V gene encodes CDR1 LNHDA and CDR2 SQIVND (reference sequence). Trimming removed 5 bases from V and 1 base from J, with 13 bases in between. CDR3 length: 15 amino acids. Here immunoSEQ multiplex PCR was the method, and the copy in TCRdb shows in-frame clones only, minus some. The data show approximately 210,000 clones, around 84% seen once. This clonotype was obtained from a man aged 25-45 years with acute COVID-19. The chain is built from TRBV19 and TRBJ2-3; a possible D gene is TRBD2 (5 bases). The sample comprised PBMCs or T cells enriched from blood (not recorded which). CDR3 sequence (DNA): TGTGCCAGTAGTCCCGGGAAGGGCGGCACAGATACGCAGTATTTT. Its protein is CASSPGKGGTDTQYF.